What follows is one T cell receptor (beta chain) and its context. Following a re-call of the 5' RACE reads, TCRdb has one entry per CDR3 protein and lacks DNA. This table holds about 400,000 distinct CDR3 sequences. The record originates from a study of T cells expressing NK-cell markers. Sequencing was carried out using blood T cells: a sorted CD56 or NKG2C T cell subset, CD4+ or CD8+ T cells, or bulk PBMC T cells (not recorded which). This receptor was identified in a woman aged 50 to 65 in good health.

This CDR3 reads CASSLGGPKETQYF. This sequence joins TRBV7-3 and TRBJ2-5; TCRdb calls TRBD2, which cannot be checked without DNA. This CDR3 contains 14 residues. Germline V gene lookup returns CDR1 SGHTA and CDR2 FQGTGA. The full variable domain, in which reference TRBV7-3 and TRBJ2-5 provide the parts outside the CDR3, is GAGVSQTPSNKVTEKGKYVELRCDPISGHTALYWYRQSLGQGPEFLIYFQGTGAADDSGLPNDRFFAVRPEGSVSTLKIQRTERGDSAVYLCASSLGGPKETQYFGPGTRLLVL.